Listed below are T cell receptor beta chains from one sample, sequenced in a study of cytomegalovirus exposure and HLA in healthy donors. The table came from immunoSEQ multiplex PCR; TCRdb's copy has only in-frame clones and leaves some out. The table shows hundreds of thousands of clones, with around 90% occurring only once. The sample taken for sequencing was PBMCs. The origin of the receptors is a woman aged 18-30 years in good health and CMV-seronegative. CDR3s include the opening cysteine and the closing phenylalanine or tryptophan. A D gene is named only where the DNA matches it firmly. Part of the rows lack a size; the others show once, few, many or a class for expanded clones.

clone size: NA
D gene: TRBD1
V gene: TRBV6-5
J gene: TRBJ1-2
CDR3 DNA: TGTGCCAGCAGGCCACTCCGGGACAGCTATGGCTACACCTTC
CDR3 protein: CASRPLRDSYGYTF

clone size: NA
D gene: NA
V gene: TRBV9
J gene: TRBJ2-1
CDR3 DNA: TGTGCCAGCAGCGCCTCCGGGGTCCTCAATGAGCAGTTCTTC
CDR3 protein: CASSASGVLNEQFF

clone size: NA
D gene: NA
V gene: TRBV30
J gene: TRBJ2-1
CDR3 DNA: TGTGCCTGGGAGGGGGGGTCCGTCTCCTACAATGAGCAGTTCTTC
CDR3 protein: CAWEGGSVSYNEQFF

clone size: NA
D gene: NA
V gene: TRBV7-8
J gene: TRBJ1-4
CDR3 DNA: TGTGCCAGCAGCCCTCTCTTATCCGTAGCAACTAATGAAAAACTGTTTTTT
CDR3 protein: CASSPLLSVATNEKLFF

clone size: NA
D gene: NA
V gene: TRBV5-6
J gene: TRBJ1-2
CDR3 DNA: TGTGCCAGCAGCTCGGGACTACGCGGCTACACCTTC
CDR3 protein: CASSSGLRGYTF

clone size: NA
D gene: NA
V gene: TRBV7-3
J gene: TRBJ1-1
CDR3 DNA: TGTGCCAGCAGCTTAAACCCCATCAGGGGTTTGAACACTGAAGCTTTCTTT
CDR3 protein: CASSLNPIRGLNTEAFF

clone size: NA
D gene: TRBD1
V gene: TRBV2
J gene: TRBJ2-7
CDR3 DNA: TGTGCCAGCAGTGAGAACAGGGGGCGCCTCGAGCAGTACTTC
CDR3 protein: CASSENRGRLEQYF

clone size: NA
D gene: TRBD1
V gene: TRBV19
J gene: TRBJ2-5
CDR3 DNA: TGTGCCAGTAGTAGGAGGGGGACAGGGGCCCAAGAGACCCAGTACTTC
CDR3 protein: CASSRRGTGAQETQYF

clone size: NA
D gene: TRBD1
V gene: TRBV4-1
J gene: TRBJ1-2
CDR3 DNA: TGCGCCAGCAGCCATCCAGTGACAGGGGGACAGAACTATGGCTACACCTTC
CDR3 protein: CASSHPVTGGQNYGYTF

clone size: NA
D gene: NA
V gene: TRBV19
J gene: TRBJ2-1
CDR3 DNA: TGTGCCAGTAGTATAGGGGGGGGCGGTGAGCAGTTCTTC
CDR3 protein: CASSIGGGGEQFF

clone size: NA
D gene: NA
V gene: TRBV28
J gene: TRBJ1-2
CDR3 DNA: TGTGCCAGCAGTCCAAGACAGGCTAACTATGGCTACACCTTC
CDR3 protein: CASSPRQANYGYTF

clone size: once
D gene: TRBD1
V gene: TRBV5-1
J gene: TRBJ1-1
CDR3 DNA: TGCGCCAGCAGCTTGACAGGGGATAGGGCTGAAGCTTTCTTT
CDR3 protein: CASSLTGDRAEAFF

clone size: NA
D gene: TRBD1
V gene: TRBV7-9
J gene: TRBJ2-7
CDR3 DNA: TGTGCCAGCAAGACAGGGTACGAGCAGTACTTC
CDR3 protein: CASKTGYEQYF

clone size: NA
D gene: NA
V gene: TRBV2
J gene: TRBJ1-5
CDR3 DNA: TGTGCCAGCAGTGGATGGGGGGAACGGCAGCCCCAGCATTTT
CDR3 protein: CASSGWGERQPQHF

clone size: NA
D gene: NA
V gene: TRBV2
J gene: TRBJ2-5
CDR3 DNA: TGTGCCAGCAGTGCGGGACTCGCTCGTGAAACCCAGTACTTC
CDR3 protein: CASSAGLARETQYF

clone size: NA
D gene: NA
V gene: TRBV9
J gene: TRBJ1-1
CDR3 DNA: TGTGCCAGCAGCGTTGGGAGGGCCACTGAAGCTTTCTTT
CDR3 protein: CASSVGRATEAFF

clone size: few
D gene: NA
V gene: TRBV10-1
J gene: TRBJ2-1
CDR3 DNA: TGCGCCAGCAGTCCGGGACAAAACAATGAGCAGTTCTTC
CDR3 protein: CASSPGQNNEQFF

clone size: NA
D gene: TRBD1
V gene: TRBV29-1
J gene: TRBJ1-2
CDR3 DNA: TGCAGCGTTCCGGGACAGGGGGCGCAGGGCTACACCTTC
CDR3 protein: CSVPGQGAQGYTF

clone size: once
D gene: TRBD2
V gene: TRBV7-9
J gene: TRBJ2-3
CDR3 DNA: TGTTCCAGCGGGTTTGCTAGCGGGGCTAGCACAGATACGCAGTATTTT
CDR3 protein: CSSGFASGASTDTQYF

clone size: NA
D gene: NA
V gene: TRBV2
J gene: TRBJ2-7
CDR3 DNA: TGTGCCAGCAGTGGGGGGGGCCCCGAGCAGTACTTC
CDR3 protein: CASSGGGPEQYF

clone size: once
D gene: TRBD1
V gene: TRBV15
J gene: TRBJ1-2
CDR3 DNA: TGTGCCACCAGCAGAGACAGGACAGGGGATTCCTATGGCTACACCTTC
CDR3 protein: CATSRDRTGDSYGYTF

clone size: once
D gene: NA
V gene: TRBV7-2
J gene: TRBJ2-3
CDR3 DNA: TGTGCCAGCAGCTTCCAGGGGGGTGGGGATACGCAGTATTTT
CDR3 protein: CASSFQGGGDTQYF

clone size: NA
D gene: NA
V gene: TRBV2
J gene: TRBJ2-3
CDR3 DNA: TGTGCCAGCAGTGAAGACGCCTCGGCGGAGCAGTATTTT
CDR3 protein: CASSEDASAEQYF

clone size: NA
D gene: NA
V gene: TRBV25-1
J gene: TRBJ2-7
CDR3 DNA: TGTGCCAGCAGTGAATCTGCCTACGAGCAGTACTTC
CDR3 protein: CASSESAYEQYF

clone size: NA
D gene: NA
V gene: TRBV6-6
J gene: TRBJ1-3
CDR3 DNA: TGTGCCAGCAGTTACTCTGTACAGGGAAACACCATATATTTT
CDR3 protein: CASSYSVQGNTIYF

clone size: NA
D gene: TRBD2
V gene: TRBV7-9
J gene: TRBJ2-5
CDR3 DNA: TGTGCCAGCAGCTTAAGCGCCCTGGCGGGGGGGCTGGGCCAAGAGACCCAGTACTTC
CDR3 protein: CASSLSALAGGLGQETQYF

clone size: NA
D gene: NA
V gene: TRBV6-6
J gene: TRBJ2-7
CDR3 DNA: TGTGCCAGCAGCTCTCACCTCGGAGCCTACGAGCAGTACTTC
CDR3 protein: CASSSHLGAYEQYF

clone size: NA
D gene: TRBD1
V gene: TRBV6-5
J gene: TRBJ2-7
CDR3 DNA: TGTGCCAGCACCCGCCCGGGACAGGGGTACGAGCAGTACTTC
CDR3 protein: CASTRPGQGYEQYF

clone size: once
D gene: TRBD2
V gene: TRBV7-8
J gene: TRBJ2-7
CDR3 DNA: TGTGCCAGCAGCTTAACCTCCGGGACTAGCCCCTACGAGCAGTACTTC
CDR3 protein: CASSLTSGTSPYEQYF

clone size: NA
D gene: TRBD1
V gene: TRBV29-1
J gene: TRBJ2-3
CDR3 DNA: TGCAGCGTTCCTGGACAGGGAACAGATACGCAGTATTTT
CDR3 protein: CSVPGQGTDTQYF

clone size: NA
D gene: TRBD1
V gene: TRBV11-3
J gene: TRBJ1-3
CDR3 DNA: TGTGCCAGCAGCCTCCACCGGGACAGCGGACTCTCTGGAAACACCATATATTTT
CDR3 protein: CASSLHRDSGLSGNTIYF

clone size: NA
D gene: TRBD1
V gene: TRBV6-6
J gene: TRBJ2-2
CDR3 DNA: TGTGCCAGCAGTTGGACAGGGGGAACCGGGGAGCTGTTTTTT
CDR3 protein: CASSWTGGTGELFF

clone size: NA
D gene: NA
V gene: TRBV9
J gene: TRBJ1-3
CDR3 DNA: TGTGCCAGCAGCGTATTCACGGGGACTGGAAACACCATATATTTT
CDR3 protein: CASSVFTGTGNTIYF

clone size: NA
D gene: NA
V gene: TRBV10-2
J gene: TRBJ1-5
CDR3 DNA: TGCGCCAGCAGTGGCGAGGGCAGGGGCGAGCAGCCCCAGCATTTT
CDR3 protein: CASSGEGRGEQPQHF